A single TCR beta chain is shown here with its context. The sample belongs to a study of blood T cell repertoires in COVID-19. The table came from immunoSEQ multiplex PCR; TCRdb's copy has only in-frame clones and leaves some out. The table has 300,000 to 400,000 clones, roughly 88% seen once. The source is a woman aged 25 to 39 with COVID-19, enrolled during active disease. The sequencing input was peripheral blood.

The CDR3 sequence: CASSSWTPIDRDGYTF. CDR3 coding DNA: TGCGCCAGCAGCTCATGGACCCCGATCGACAGGGATGGCTACACCTTC. The rearrangement links TRBV5-1 to TRBJ1-2; TRBD1 matches 7 bases. The V and J ends lost 3 bases and 6 bases, in that order; junction bases with no gene match: 14. CDR3 length: 16 amino acids. Germline lookup yields CDR1 SGHRS and CDR2 YFSETQ.